These 5 T cell receptor beta chains were all obtained from the same sample, sequenced in a study of T cell repertoires in cytomegalovirus infection. No antigen has been identified for these receptors. TCRdb itself ran the reads through MiXCR, one entry per CDR3 protein. This table holds 250,000 to 300,000 distinct CDR3 sequences, about 20% found once. Sequencing used cultured PBMCs, obtained from culture after CMV antigen stimulation. The receptors originated from a human donor in good health (CMV status not recorded). Some clones in this sample may be carry-over from other donors' samples.

This chain joins TRBV7-2 and TRBJ2-1; tentatively, D is TRBD2 (6 bases). Trimming shortened V by 1 base and J by 7 bases, and 8 bases separated the two germline ends. Germline-derived CDR1 and CDR2 are SGHTA and FQGNSA. CDR3 length: 13 residues. The DNA of the CDR3 is TGTGCCAGCAGCTTAGGGGGGAGGAATGAGCAGTTCTTC. Translating gives CASSLGGRNEQFF.

The chain links TRBV20-1 to TRBJ2-3; D possibly uses TRBD1 or TRBD2 (6 bases each). Looked up from germline, CDR1 is DFQATT and CDR2 is SNEGSKA (reference sequence). The CDR3 has 16 residues. V shed 6 bases and J shed 3 bases, with 22 bases lying between them. CDR3 nucleotides: TGCAGTGCCCCGAGGGGGTCGGCGGGGATAACAGATACGCAGTATTTT. Residues: CSAPRGSAGITDTQYF.

This clonotype was seen only a few times. The chain combines TRBV28 with TRBJ1-2; D ambiguous. The CDR3 extends over 14 amino acids. The ends were cut back, 8 bases at V and 5 bases at J, with 18 bases in the middle. The germline V gene encodes CDR1 MDHEN and CDR2 SYDVKM. Here the CDR3 reads CASLRGDIGYGYTF. CDR3 nucleotide sequence: TGTGCCAGCTTGAGAGGTGACATTGGTTATGGCTACACCTTC.

This clonotype was detected many times. The chain couples TRBV7-6 to TRBJ1-4, with a tentative D call TRBD1 (5 bases). The CDR3 spans 16 residues. Trimming shortened V by 5 bases and J by 8 bases, and 21 bases separated the two germline ends. CDR1 and CDR2 (germline): SGHVS, FNYEAQ. CDR3 region: CASSKGAGQGGEKLFF. The CDR3 DNA reads TGTGCCAGCAGCAAAGGAGCGGGGCAGGGAGGCGAAAAACTGTTTTTT.

This clonotype was observed a few times. The chain carries TRBV20-1 and TRBJ2-7; D might be TRBD2 (6 bases). CDR3 size: 13 residues. The V gene lost 6 bases and the J gene lost 2 bases, with 14 bases spanning the gap. Germline V CDR1 and CDR2: DFQATT, SNEGSKA (reference sequence). CDR3 DNA: TGCAGTGCCGGGGATAGCGGAACCTACGAGCAGTACTTC. It encodes CSAGDSGTYEQYF.